This entry concerns a single T cell receptor (beta chain). What it binds is unknown. The data belong to a study of cytomegalovirus exposure and HLA in healthy donors. Study conclusions and caveats: A further, later analysis showed that HLA-associated TCR beta chains (compared with equally common others) were more clonally expanded.

The study ran its PCR with 60 Vbeta and 13 Jbeta primers. Assay: immunoSEQ multiplex PCR; the TCRdb copy retains only in-frame clones and omits some. The sample includes 150,000 to 200,000 clones, about four fifths seen only once; the top ten take approximately 4.5%. J lost 7 bases, V lost 7 bases, and 5 bases had no gene match. The CDR3 has 15 residues. The germline V gene has CDR1 MNHEY and CDR2 SMNVEV (reference sequence). V usage is TRBV27 and J usage is TRBJ2-1, with TRBD2 identical over 15 bases. This clonotype was obtained from a young man in good health and CMV-seronegative. Sequencing input: PBMCs. The CDR3 sequence: CASIPGTSGRNEQFF. Here the CDR3 DNA reads TGTGCCAGCATCCCCGGGACTAGCGGGAGGAATGAGCAGTTCTTC.